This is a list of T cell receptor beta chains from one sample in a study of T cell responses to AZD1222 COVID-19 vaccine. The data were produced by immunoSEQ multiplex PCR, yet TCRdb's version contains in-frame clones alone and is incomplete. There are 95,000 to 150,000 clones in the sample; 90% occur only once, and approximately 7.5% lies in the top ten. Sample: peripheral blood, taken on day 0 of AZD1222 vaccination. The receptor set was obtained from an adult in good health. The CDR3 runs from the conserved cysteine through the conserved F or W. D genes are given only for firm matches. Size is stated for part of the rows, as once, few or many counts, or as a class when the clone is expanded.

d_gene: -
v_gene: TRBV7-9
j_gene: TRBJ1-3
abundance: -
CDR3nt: TGTGCCAGCAGCTTAGCGTCCGCCCGGTCTGGAAACACCATATATTTT
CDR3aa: CASSLASARSGNTIYF

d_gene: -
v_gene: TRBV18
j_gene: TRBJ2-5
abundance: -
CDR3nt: TGTGCCAGCTCACCACAGGAGGGGGAGACCCAGTACTTC
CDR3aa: CASSPQEGETQYF

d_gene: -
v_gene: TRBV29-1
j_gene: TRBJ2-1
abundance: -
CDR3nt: TGCAGCGTTGCGGGCCCCGGGGTCTACAATGAGCAGTTCTTC
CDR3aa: CSVAGPGVYNEQFF

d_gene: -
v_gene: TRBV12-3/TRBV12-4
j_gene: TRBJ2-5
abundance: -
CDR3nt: TGTGCCATCTCGGGGGGCTTTGGAGAGACCCAGTACTTC
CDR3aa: CAISGGFGETQYF

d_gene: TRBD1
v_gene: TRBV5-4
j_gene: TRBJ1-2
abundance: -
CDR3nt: TGTGCCAGCAGCTTTGACAGGGCAGGGTATGGCTACACCTTC
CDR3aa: CASSFDRAGYGYTF

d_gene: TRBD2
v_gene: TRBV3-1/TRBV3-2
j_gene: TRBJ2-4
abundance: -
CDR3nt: TGTGCCAGCAGGGGCAGCGGGAGCTCCAAAAACATTCAGTACTTC
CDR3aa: CASRGSGSSKNIQYF

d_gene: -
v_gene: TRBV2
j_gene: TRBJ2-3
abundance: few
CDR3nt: TGTGCCAGCCGAAGAGGGGGCACAGATACGCAGTATTTT
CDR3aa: CASRRGGTDTQYF

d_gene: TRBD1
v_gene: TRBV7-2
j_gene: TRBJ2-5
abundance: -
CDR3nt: TGTGCCAGCAGCTGGACAGGGCTACAAGAGACCCAGTACTTC
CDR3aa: CASSWTGLQETQYF

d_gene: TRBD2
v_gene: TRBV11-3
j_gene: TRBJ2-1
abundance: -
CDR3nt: TGTGCCAGCAGCCCGCGACGCGGAGGGGAGGGCAATGAGCAGTTCTTC
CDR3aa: CASSPRRGGEGNEQFF

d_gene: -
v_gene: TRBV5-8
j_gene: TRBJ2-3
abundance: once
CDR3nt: TGTGCCAGCAGTATTATCAGGGGCGATACGCAGTATTTT
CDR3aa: CASSIIRGDTQYF

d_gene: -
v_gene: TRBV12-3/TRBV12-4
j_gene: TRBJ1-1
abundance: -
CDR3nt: TGTGCCAGCAGTGAGGGGGGGAGAACTGAAGCTTTCTTT
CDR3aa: CASSEGGRTEAFF

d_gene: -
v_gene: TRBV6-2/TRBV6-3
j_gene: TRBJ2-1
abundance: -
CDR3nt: TGTGCCAGCGGCCAGGGGACGATCTACAATGAGCAGTTCTTC
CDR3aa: CASGQGTIYNEQFF

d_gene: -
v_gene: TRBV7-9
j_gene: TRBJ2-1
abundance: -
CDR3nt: TGTGCCAGCAGCTCTTCACAGCCGGGAAGGTACAATGAGCAGTTCTTC
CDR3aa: CASSSSQPGRYNEQFF

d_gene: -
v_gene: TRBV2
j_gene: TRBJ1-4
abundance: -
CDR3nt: TGTGCCAGCAGTGAGGGGACCTATGAAAAACTGTTTTTT
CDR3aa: CASSEGTYEKLFF

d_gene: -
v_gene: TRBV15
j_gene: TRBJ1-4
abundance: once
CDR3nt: TGTGCCACCAGCGGCCCCTCAGCCAGGCCTGATGGACTGTTTTTT
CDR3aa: CATSGPSARPDGLFF

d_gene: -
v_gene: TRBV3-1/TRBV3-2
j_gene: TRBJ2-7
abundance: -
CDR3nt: TGTGCCAGCAGCCAAGAAGGATCCAGCTACGAGCAGTACTTC
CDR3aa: CASSQEGSSYEQYF

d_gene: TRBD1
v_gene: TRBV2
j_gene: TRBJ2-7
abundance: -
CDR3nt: TGTGCCAGCAGGCAAGGGGGCGTCGAGCAGTACTTC
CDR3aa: CASRQGGVEQYF

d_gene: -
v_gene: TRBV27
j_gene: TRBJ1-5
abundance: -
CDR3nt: TGTGCCAGCGGACCTTGGGAGCCCCAGCATTTT
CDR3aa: CASGPWEPQHF

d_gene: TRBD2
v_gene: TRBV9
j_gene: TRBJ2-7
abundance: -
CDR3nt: TGTGCCAGCAGCTTAGGGACCACTAGCGGGTCCACCTACGAGCAGTACTTC
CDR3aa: CASSLGTTSGSTYEQYF

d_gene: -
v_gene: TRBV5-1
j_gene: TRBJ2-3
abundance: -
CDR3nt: TGCGCCAGCAAGCTCACCACAGATACGCAGTATTTT
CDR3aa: CASKLTTDTQYF

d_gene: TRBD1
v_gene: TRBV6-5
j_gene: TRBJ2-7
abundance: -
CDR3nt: TGTGCCAGCAGCCGGGACAGCTTAGGGTACGAGCAGTACTTC
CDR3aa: CASSRDSLGYEQYF

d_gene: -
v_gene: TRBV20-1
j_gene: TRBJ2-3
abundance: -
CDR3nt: TGCAGTGCTAGTGATGACCGCATAAGCACAGATACGCAGTATTTT
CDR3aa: CSASDDRISTDTQYF

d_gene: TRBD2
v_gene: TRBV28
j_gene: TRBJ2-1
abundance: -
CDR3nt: TGTGCCAGCAGTTTTTCGGGACTAAGCTCCTACAATGAGCAGTTCTTC
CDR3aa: CASSFSGLSSYNEQFF

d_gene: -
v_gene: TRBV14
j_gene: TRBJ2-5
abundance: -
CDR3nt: TGTGCCAGCAGCCAGTTAGGATCGGCTACGGCCCAGTACTTC
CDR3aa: CASSQLGSATAQYF

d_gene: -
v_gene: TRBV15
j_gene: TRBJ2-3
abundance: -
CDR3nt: TGTGCCACCAGCAGAGGGGGCCAAAATACGCAGTATTTT
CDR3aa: CATSRGGQNTQYF

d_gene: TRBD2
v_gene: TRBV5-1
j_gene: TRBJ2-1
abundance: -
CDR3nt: TGCGCCAGCAGCTTGCGACTAGCCACTTCCTACAATGAGCAGTTCTTC
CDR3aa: CASSLRLATSYNEQFF

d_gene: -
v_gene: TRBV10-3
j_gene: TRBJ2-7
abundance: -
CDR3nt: TGTGCCATCAGTGAGCCAAAATCAAGGAGTTTACACTACGAGCAGTACTTC
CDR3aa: CAISEPKSRSLHYEQYF

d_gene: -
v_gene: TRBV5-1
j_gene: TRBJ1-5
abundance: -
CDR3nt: TGCGCCAGCAGCTTGGAGGGGGGGCAGGGACAGCCCCAGCATTTT
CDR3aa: CASSLEGGQGQPQHF

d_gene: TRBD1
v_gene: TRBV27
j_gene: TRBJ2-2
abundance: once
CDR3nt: TGTGCCAGCAGTACAGGACAGGGTGGGAACGGGGAGCTGTTTTTT
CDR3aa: CASSTGQGGNGELFF

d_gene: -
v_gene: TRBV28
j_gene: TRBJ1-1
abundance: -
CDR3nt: TGTGCCAGCAGGCCCCTTTGGGGGATGAACACTGAAGCTTTCTTT
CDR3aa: CASRPLWGMNTEAFF

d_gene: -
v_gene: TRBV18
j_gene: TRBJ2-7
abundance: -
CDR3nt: TGTGCCAGCTCACCACCCTCCTACGAGCAGTACTTC
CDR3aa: CASSPPSYEQYF